This T cell receptor (beta chain) comes out of a study of regulatory T cells in long-lasting Graves disease. Unmatched junction bases numbered 11, after V lost 5 bases and J lost 10 bases. The CDR3 runs to 15 residues. Germline loops: CDR1 SGHTA, CDR2 FQGNSA. As to this clonotype: Its antigen is unidentified. This clone may be a read error of a much larger clone one base away.

With iRepertoire HTBI primers and Arm-PCR of CDR3 regions, TCR beta libraries were built. TCRdb analysed the multiplex PCR reads with MiXCR anew, one entry per CDR3 protein. The sample has hundreds of thousands of distinct CDR3 sequences; roughly 16% are singletons. Time point described: newly diagnosed GD, antithyroid drugs for less than 3 months. Preparation of the TCR library used RNA extracted from PBMCs. Blood from the periphery, about 9.7 milliliters in all, was drawn into EDTA tubes. General observations from the study: In persistent patients, shared public clonotypes (approximately 3,000) outnumbered those in new patients (roughly 1,000). When disease was persistent, TRBV28, TRBJ1-2 and TRBJ2-5 were the favored segments.

This sample also belongs to another study, concerning T cells in Graves' hyperthyroidism and ophthalmopathy. In that study: Among clonotypes expanded in thyroid above 0.001, most were also found in blood.

The V and J genes are TRBV7-2 and TRBJ1-4; 9 bases are shared with TRBD1. This TCR was recovered from a woman younger than 45 with Graves disease. Sequencing was performed on peripheral blood mononuclear cells (PBMCs), taken at new diagnosis, from a patient treated with antithyroid drugs. The CDR3 here is CASSNTGGWGGKLFF. CDR3 nucleotides: TGTGCCAGCAGCAACACAGGGGGCTGGGGTGGAAAACTGTTTTTT.